What follows are 28 T cell receptor beta chains derived from one specimen sequenced in a study of cytomegalovirus exposure and HLA in healthy donors (dated by TCRdb to 2017 to 2019). The library was generated by the immunoSEQ multiplex PCR assay. For the multiplex PCR, a mixture combining 60 forward primers for TCR Vbeta segments and 13 reverse primers for TCR Jbeta segments was used. What TCRdb holds here is the immuneACCESS table cut down to in-frame rearrangements. Part of the clones is not present; checked against another copy, under half of the missing clones reflect an unresolved V gene, and the others are unexplained. For this sample the table gives about 120,000 clones, of which over 65% were detected only once. Jointly, the top ten make up roughly 20% of the sample. What was sequenced was PBMCs. Receptors originate from a man between 18 and 29 years old in good health and CMV-seropositive.

The chain has TRBV6-1 and TRBJ2-1; D not resolved. V dropped 6 bases and J dropped 0 bases, with 12 bases sitting between them. The CDR3 extends over 15 amino acids. CDR1 MNHNS and CDR2 SASEGT come from the germline V gene. CDR3 region: CASSPDISSYNEQFF. CDR3 DNA sequence: TGTGCCAGCAGCCCCGACATCAGCTCCTACAATGAGCAGTTCTTC.

The chain is built from TRBV7-9 and TRBJ2-5; TRBD1 matches 7 bases. Germline trimming cut 3 bases from V and 3 bases from J; bases unmatched to any gene: 10. The CDR3 length is 16 residues. Germline V gene sequence: CDR1 SEHNR, CDR2 FQNEAQ (reference sequence). The CDR3 DNA reads TGTGCCAGCAGCTTCCCCTTAGGGGGCGGAAAAGAGACCCAGTACTTC. Translating it yields CASSFPLGGGKETQYF.

This clone was observed a few times. The V call is TRBV12-5, the J call TRBJ1-2; possible D gene TRBD1, 6 bases. The length of the CDR3 is 16 residues. The V gene lost 6 bases and the J gene lost 1 base, with 18 bases spanning the gap. CDR1 and CDR2 from the germline V gene are LGHNT and FRNRAP. DNA for the CDR3: TGTGCTAGTGGCCGCTCCTCAGGGGCCCATAACTATGGCTACACCTTC. It encodes CASGRSSGAHNYGYTF.

This clone showed up just once. Germline is not matched at one junction end, which may reflect a read error. The chain combines TRBV6-5 with TRBJ2-5, with 8 bases identical to TRBD2. Germline CDR1 is MNHEY and CDR2 is SVGAGI. The CDR3 sequence is 14 residues long. CDR3 in amino acids: CASSERPGLETRYF. The DNA for the CDR3 is TGTGCCAGCAGTGAAAGGCCGGGACTAGAGACCCGGTACTTC.

This rearrangement joins TRBV30 to TRBJ2-1, with TRBD1 as a possible D gene (6 bases). Deletions cut 3 bases from V and 7 bases from J, with 7 bases between. CDR1 and CDR2 from the germline V gene are GTSNPN and SVGIG (reference sequence). This CDR3 spans 11 amino acids. The CDR3 coding sequence is TGTGCCTGGAGAGGGGGAAATGAGCAGTTCTTC. This gives the protein CAWRGGNEQFF.

The rearrangement links TRBV6-4 to TRBJ1-1; D is ambiguous. The length of the CDR3 is 14 residues. V lost 0 bases, J lost 1 base, and 6 bases lay in between. The V gene's germline CDR1 is MRHNA and CDR2 SNTAGT. The DNA of the CDR3 is TGTGCCAGCAGTGACTCGAACAGGAACACTGAAGCTTTCTTT. This gives the protein CASSDSNRNTEAFF.

The chain carries TRBV11-2 and TRBJ2-7; 9 bases map to TRBD1. The CDR3 covers 13 residues. The germline CDR1 and CDR2 sequences are SGHAT and FQNNGV. The trim removed 4 bases at V and 4 bases at J, leaving 2 bases unmatched. CDR3 nucleotide sequence: TGTGCCAGCAGCTGGGACAGGGCTTACGAGCAGTACTTC. As protein: CASSWDRAYEQYF.

This clone has only one observation. The chain has TRBV11-2 and TRBJ2-5; 10 nucleotides agree with TRBD2. CDR3 size: 14 residues. J was trimmed by 5 bases and V by 5 bases; bases with no gene match: 5. In germline, CDR1 is SGHAT, CDR2 FQNNGV. The CDR3 reads CASSLGLAMETQYF. Written as DNA, the CDR3 is TGTGCCAGCAGCCTGGGACTAGCGATGGAGACCCAGTACTTC.

CDR3: CASTPGQGFQPQHF. CDR3 nucleotide sequence: TGTGCCAGTACTCCGGGACAGGGTTTTCAGCCCCAGCATTTT. The chain links TRBV19 to TRBJ1-5, with 9 positions matching TRBD1. Per germline, CDR1 LNHDA and CDR2 SQIVND (reference sequence). This CDR3 spans 14 amino acids. The V and J ends lost 7 bases and 6 bases, in that order; junction bases with no gene match: 7.

The chain has TRBV5-1 and TRBJ2-5, with 8 bases matching TRBD1. With V trimmed by 1 base and J by 5 bases, 7 bases remained unmatched. From germline, CDR1 is SGHRS and CDR2 YFSETQ. The CDR3 covers 15 residues. The CDR3 spells CASSLQGALDETQYF. The CDR3 nucleotides are TGCGCCAGCAGCTTGCAGGGGGCCTTGGACGAGACCCAGTACTTC.

This clone turned up a few times. The CDR3 DNA follows: TGCGCCAGCAGTGTAACGAGACAGGGGGCCACTGAAGCTTTCTTT. Translating it yields CASSVTRQGATEAFF. This chain links TRBV10-1 with TRBJ1-1; TRBD1 aligns across 10 bases. This CDR3 comprises 15 residues. Germline trimming cut 4 bases from V and 4 bases from J; bases unmatched to any gene: 6. Germline CDR1 WNHNN, CDR2 SYGVQD (reference sequence).

This chain uses TRBV11-2 with TRBJ1-2; 8 bases match TRBD1. Germline CDR1 is SGHAT and CDR2 is FQNNGV. The V gene end was trimmed by 3 bases and the J gene end by 7 bases; junction bases not matched to a gene: 1. The CDR3 sequence is 12 residues long. CDR3 loop: CASSFTGGGYTF. The CDR3 coding sequence is TGTGCCAGCAGCTTTACAGGGGGTGGCTACACCTTC.

V usage is TRBV28 and J usage is TRBJ2-1; D unclear. Germline V lookup: CDR1 MDHEN, CDR2 SYDVKM. V was trimmed by 4 bases and J by 6 bases, leaving 13 bases between them. This CDR3 region has 14 residues. The CDR3 sequence: CASSSLTISNEQFF. Written as DNA, the CDR3 is TGTGCCAGCAGTTCCCTAACCATTAGCAATGAGCAGTTCTTC.

The chain carries TRBV19 and TRBJ2-2; possible D gene TRBD1, 6 bases. CDR3 length: 15 amino acids. Germline lookup yields CDR1 LNHDA and CDR2 SQIVND (reference sequence). Trimming pared 3 bases from V and 6 bases from J, leaving 14 bases between. In DNA form, the CDR3 reads TGTGCCAGTAGTATTGGAGGCAGGGGACCCGGGGAGCTGTTTTTT. As protein: CASSIGGRGPGELFF.

This clone has a single count. This sequence joins TRBV13 and TRBJ1-1; possible D gene TRBD1, 5 bases. This CDR3 has 14 residues. Germline V lookup: CDR1 PRHDT, CDR2 FYEKMQ (reference sequence). The V end was cut by 5 bases, the J end by 1 base, with 11 bases between. Here the CDR3 DNA reads TGTGCCAGCAGCGCGGGGGGGTCGAACACTGAAGCTTTCTTT. Translated, it gives CASSAGGSNTEAFF.

The chain recombines TRBV19 with TRBJ2-7; either TRBD1 or TRBD2 may supply D (7 bases each). The CDR3 runs to 16 residues. Germline V gene lookup returns CDR1 LNHDA and CDR2 SQIVND (reference sequence). Trimming took off 4 bases at V and 3 bases at J, with 19 bases between the two ends. CDR3 residues: CASSTDRVWTSYEQYF. The CDR3 nucleotides read TGTGCCAGTAGTACAGACAGGGTCTGGACTAGCTACGAGCAGTACTTC.

The CDR3 is CASSGGLSYNEQFF. CDR3 nucleotide sequence: TGTGCCAGCAGTGGGGGCCTCTCCTACAATGAGCAGTTCTTC. The chain uses TRBV27 and TRBJ2-1; tentatively, D is TRBD1 (6 bases). Germline V gives CDR1 MNHEY, CDR2 SMNVEV (reference sequence). Trimming took 5 bases from V and 0 from J, leaving 8 bases between them. The CDR3 spans 14 residues.

J is TRBJ2-1 and V is TRBV13, with D possibly being TRBD1 (6 bases). CDR1 is PRHDT and CDR2 is FYEKMQ in the germline V gene (reference sequence). The CDR3 consists of 15 residues. The V and J ends lost 5 bases and 1 base respectively, with 12 bases between them. In nucleotides, the CDR3 is TGTGCCAGCAGCACCGAAGGGGGTTCCTACAATGAGCAGTTCTTC. It codes for CASSTEGGSYNEQFF. Looking up the rest from reference TRBV13 and TRBJ2-1 gives the full variable domain: AAGVIQSPRHLIKEKRETATLKCYPIPRHDTVYWYQQGPGQDPQFLISFYEKMQSDKGSIPDRFSAQQFSDYHSELNMSSLELGDSALYFCASSTEGGSYNEQFFGPGTRLTVL.

This chain uses TRBV7-9 with TRBJ1-2; perhaps TRBD1 as D (5 bases). Germline V gives CDR1 SEHNR, CDR2 FQNEAQ (reference sequence). The V end was cut by 0 bases, the J end by 4 bases, with 15 bases between. CDR3 size: 16 residues. CDR3 nucleotide sequence: TGTGCCAGCAGCTTAGCCGAGACAGTTTATATCTATGGCTACACCTTC. Protein product: CASSLAETVYIYGYTF.

V is TRBV6-6 and J is TRBJ2-7; no clear D. The V end was cut by 2 bases, the J end by 1 base, with 6 bases between. CDR1 MNHNY and CDR2 SVGAGI come from the germline V gene (reference sequence). The CDR3 runs 13 residues. The CDR3 is CASSYGDSYEQYF. The CDR3 DNA reads TGTGCCAGCAGTTACGGAGATTCCTACGAGCAGTACTTC.

Only a few counts were recorded for this clone. V is TRBV25-1 and J is TRBJ1-1; D is undetermined. The CDR3 runs 11 residues. The germline gives CDR1 MGHDK, CDR2 SYGVNS. V was clipped by 8 bases and J by 6 bases, with 10 bases between them. CDR3 DNA sequence: TGTGCCAGCCTTGACGGGGCTGAAGCTTTCTTT. Its translation is CASLDGAEAFF. The complete variable domain, with remaining parts taken from reference TRBV25-1 and TRBJ1-1, reads EADIYQTPRYLVIGTGKKITLECSQTMGHDKMYWYQQDPGMELHLIHYSYGVNSTEKGDLSSESTVSRIRTEHFPLTLESARPSHTSQYLCASLDGAEAFFGQGTRLTVV.

The chain couples TRBV5-6 to TRBJ2-4; 7 bases are shared with TRBD1. The CDR3 has 16 residues. V trimming: 4 bases; J trimming: 0 bases; junction bases outside the gene matches: 7. Germline V gene data show CDR1 as SGHDT and CDR2 as YYEEEE. The CDR3 DNA is TGTGCCAGCAGCCCTCCACAGGGGATAGCCAAAAACATTCAGTACTTC. It encodes CASSPPQGIAKNIQYF.

The J gene is TRBJ2-7, the V gene TRBV6-5; D remains ambiguous. Trimming took 0 bases from V and 4 from J, leaving 7 bases between them. Germline CDR1 MNHEY, CDR2 SVGAGI. The CDR3 consists of 13 residues. The CDR3 is CASSYSNSYEQYF. In nucleotides, the CDR3 is TGTGCCAGCAGTTACTCGAACAGTTACGAGCAGTACTTC.

The rearrangement uses TRBV11-1 and TRBJ2-1, with 8 bases identical to TRBD2. The J segment lost 4 bases and the V segment lost 2 bases, leaving 13 bases of the junction unmatched. The CDR3 has 18 residues. The germline CDR1 and CDR2 sequences are SGHAT and FQDESV (reference sequence). CDR3 sequence: CASSLNLGERGGYNEQFF. The DNA for the CDR3 is TGTGCCAGCAGCTTAAATCTAGGGGAACGGGGGGGATACAATGAGCAGTTCTTC.

This clone has a handful of counts. This rearrangement joins TRBV7-9 to TRBJ2-5, with unresolved D. Germline V CDR1 and CDR2: SEHNR, FQNEAQ (reference sequence). The CDR3 has 14 amino acids. The ends were cut back, 5 bases at V and 4 bases at J, with 14 bases in the middle. The CDR3 is CASSPLQSLETQYF. The CDR3 DNA follows: TGTGCCAGCAGCCCCCTCCAGTCCTTAGAGACCCAGTACTTC. Supplemented by reference TRBV7-9 and TRBJ2-5, the full variable domain reads DTGVSQNPRHKITKRGQNVTFRCDPISEHNRLYWYRQTLGQGPEFLTYFQNEAQLEKSRLLSDRFSAERPKGSFSTLEIQRTEQGDSAMYLCASSPLQSLETQYFGPGTRLLVL.

V and J are TRBV28 and TRBJ2-7; a weak D match, TRBD1 (5 bases). The CDR3 covers 12 residues. V was pared by 5 bases and J by 4 bases, with 9 bases between. Germline V gene lookup returns CDR1 MDHEN and CDR2 SYDVKM. In nucleotides, the CDR3 is TGTGCCAGCAGTGAAGGGGTTTACGAGCAGTACTTC. The encoded protein is CASSEGVYEQYF.

The chain joins TRBV30 to TRBJ1-3; D is uncertain. Germline V gene sequence: CDR1 GTSNPN, CDR2 SVGIG (reference sequence). Trimming stripped 3 bases from V and 0 bases from J, with 9 bases between. The CDR3 sequence is 14 residues long. The CDR3 sequence: CAWSGESSGNTIYF. CDR3 bases: TGTGCCTGGAGCGGGGAAAGCTCTGGAAACACCATATATTTT.

This chain connects TRBV27 to TRBJ2-6; D uncertain. The V gene lost 2 bases and the J gene lost 4 bases, with 12 bases spanning the gap. Germline values: CDR1 MNHEY, CDR2 SMNVEV (reference sequence). CDR3 length: 16 residues. Written as DNA, the CDR3 is TGTGCCAGCAGTTTAGGTCCCGCGCGGGGGGCCAACGTCCTGACTTTC. This encodes CASSLGPARGANVLTF.